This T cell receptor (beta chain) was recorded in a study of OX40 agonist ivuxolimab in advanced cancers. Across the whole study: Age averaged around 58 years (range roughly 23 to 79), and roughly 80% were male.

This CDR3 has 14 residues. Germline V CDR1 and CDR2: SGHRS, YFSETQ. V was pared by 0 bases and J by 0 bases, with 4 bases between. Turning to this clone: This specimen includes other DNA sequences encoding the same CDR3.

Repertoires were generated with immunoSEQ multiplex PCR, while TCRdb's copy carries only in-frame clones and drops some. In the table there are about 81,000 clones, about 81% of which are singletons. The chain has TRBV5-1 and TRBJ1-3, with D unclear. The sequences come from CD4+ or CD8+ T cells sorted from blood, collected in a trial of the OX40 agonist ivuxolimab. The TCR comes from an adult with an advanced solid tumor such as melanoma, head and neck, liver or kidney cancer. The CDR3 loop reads CASSLGSSGNTIYF. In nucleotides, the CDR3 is TGCGCCAGCAGCTTGGGGAGCTCTGGAAACACCATATATTTT.